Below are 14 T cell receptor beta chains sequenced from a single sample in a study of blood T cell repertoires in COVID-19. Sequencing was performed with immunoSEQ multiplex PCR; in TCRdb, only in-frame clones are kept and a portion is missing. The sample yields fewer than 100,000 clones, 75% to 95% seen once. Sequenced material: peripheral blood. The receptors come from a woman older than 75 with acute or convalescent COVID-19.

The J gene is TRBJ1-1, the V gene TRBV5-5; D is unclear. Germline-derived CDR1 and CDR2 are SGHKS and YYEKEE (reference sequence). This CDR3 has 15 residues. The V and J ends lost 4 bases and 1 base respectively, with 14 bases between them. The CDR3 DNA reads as TGTGCCAGCAGCCTTGACTTACTCCAGAACACTGAAGCTTTCTTT. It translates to CASSLDLLQNTEAFF.

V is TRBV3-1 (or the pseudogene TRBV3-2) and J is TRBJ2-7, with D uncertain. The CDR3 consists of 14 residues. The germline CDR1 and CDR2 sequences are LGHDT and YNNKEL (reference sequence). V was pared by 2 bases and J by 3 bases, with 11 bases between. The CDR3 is CASSQPTTSYEQYF. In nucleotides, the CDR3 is TGTGCCAGCAGCCAACCCACTACAAGCTACGAGCAGTACTTC.

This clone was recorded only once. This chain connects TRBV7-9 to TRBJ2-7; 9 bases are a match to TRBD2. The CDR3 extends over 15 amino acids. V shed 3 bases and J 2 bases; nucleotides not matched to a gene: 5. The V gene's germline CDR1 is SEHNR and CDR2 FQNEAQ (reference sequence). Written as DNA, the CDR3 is TGTGCCAGCAGCTTCGCTAGCGGGAACCCCTACGAGCAGTACTTC. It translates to CASSFASGNPYEQYF.

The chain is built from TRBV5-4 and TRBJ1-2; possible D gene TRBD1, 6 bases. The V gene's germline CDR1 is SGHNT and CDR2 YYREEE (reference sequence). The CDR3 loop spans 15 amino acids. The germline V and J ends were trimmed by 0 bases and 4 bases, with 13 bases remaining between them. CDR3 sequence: CASSLGGQGTYGYTF. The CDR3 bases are TGTGCCAGCAGCTTGGGGGGTCAGGGGACCTATGGCTACACCTTC.

CDR3 bases: TGTGCCACCAGCAGAGAATCCCTTGCTAGTTCAGCGTACTTC. Its protein is CATSRESLASSAYF. This chain joins TRBV15 and TRBJ2-7, with D uncertain. Germline CDR1 LNHNV, CDR2 YYDKDF (reference sequence). The V and J ends lost 0 bases and 12 bases respectively, with 18 bases between them. CDR3 length: 14 residues.

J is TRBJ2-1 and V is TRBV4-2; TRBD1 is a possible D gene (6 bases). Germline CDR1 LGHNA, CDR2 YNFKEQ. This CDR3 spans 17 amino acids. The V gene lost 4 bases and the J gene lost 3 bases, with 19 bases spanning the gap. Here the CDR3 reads CASSPGGQRDRYNEQFF. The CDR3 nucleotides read TGTGCCAGCAGCCCTGGGGGCCAAAGGGACCGCTACAATGAGCAGTTCTTC.

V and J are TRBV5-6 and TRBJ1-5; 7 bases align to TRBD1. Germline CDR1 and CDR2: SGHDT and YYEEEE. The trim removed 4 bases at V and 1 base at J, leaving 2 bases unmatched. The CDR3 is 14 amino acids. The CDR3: CASSRDSSNQPQHF. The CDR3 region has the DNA TGTGCCAGCAGCCGGGACAGCAGCAATCAGCCCCAGCATTTT.

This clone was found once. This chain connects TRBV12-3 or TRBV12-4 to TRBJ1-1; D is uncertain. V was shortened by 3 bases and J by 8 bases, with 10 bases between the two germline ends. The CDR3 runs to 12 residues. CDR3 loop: CASSFSEVEAFF. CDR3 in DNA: TGTGCCAGCAGTTTTTCTGAGGTAGAAGCTTTCTTT.

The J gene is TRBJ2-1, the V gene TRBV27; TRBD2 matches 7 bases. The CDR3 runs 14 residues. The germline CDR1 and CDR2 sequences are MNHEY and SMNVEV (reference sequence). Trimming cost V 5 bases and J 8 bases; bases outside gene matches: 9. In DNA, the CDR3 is TGTGCCAGCAGTGCGGGAGTACACGGGGATGAGCAGTTCTTC. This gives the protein CASSAGVHGDEQFF.

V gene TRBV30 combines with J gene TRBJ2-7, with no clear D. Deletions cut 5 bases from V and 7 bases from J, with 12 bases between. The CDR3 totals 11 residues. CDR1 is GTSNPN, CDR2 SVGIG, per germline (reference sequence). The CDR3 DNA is TGTGCCTGGGATAAGATTGAGGAGCAGTACTTC. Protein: CAWDKIEEQYF.

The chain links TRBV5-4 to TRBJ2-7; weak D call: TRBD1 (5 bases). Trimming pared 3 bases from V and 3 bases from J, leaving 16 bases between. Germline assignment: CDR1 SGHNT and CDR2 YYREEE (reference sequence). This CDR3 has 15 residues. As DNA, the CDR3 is TGTGCCAGCAGCTCAAGGGGTTCGGGTCTCTACGAGCAGTACTTC. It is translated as CASSSRGSGLYEQYF.

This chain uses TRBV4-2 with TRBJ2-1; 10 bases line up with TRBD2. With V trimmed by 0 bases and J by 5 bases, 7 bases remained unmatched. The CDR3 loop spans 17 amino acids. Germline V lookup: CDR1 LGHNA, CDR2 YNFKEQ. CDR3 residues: CASSQEGLGTSDNEQFF. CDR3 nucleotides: TGTGCCAGCAGCCAAGAAGGTTTAGGGACTAGCGACAATGAGCAGTTCTTC.

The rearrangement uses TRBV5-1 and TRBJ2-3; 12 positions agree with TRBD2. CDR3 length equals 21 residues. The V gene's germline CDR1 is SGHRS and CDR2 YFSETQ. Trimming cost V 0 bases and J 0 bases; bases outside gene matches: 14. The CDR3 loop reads CASSLARGLLAGGSSTDTQYF. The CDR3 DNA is TGCGCCAGCAGCTTGGCCAGGGGGCTACTAGCGGGAGGCTCTAGCACAGATACGCAGTATTTT.

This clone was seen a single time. The CDR3 DNA reads as TGTGCCAGCAGTGAAACACGACAGGGTTTTCTGTACTATGGCTACACCTTC. Translated: CASSETRQGFLYYGYTF. This chain joins TRBV2 and TRBJ1-2; 7 nucleotides agree with TRBD1. CDR1 SNHLY and CDR2 FYNNEI come from the germline V gene. CDR3 length equals 17 residues. The ends lost 2 bases at V and 3 bases at J; junction bases unmatched: 12.